This note documents a single T cell receptor beta chain sequence. Assay used: immunoSEQ multiplex PCR; TCRdb lists only in-frame clones, some missing. The sample yields 90,000 to 95,000 clones, 60% to 80% seen once. Trimming at V came to 1 base and at J to 4 bases, leaving 3 bases not matched to a gene. The CDR3 is 15 residues long. CDR1 KGHSH and CDR2 LQKENI come from the germline V gene. This record comes from a study of cytotoxic CD8 clonotypes in ibrutinib-treated CLL. The sequence came from a human donor with chronic lymphocytic leukemia. V is TRBV18 and J is TRBJ2-5; 10 nucleotides agree with TRBD2. The specimen comprised PBMCs, sampled after 24 months of ibrutinib treatment. CDR3: CASSPLAGGSETQYF. The CDR3 DNA follows: TGTGCCAGCTCACCACTAGCGGGAGGTTCAGAGACCCAGTACTTC.